This T cell receptor (beta chain) was recorded in a study of blood T cell repertoires in COVID-19. Overall study context: Acute and convalescent COVID-19 specimens originated in the United States, Italy and Spain. PBMCs, B-cell-depleted T cells, or T cells provided the cDNA or gDNA that made up the material.

CDR1 is SEHNR and CDR2 is FQNEAQ in the germline V gene (reference sequence). CDR3 length: 17 residues. Trimming cost V 1 base and J 1 base; bases outside gene matches: 7. As originally analysed: Amplification from reference gene primers served as the basis for estimated nucleated cell counts. Repertoires were generated with immunoSEQ multiplex PCR, while TCRdb's copy carries only in-frame clones and drops some. That table furnishes V, J and clone size, whereas the DNA furnished D and trimming. The profile covers fewer than 250,000 clones, with under 80% appearing a single time and roughly 12% taken by the ten largest.

V usage is TRBV7-9 and J usage is TRBJ1-2; 9 bases are a match to TRBD1. The specimen was peripheral blood. This TCR was sampled from a woman in her fifties or sixties with acute or convalescent COVID-19. Written as DNA, the CDR3 is TGTGCCAGCAGCTTAGTACGACAGGGACAGGGTAACTATGGCTACACCTTC. Its translation: CASSLVRQGQGNYGYTF.